The rows below give T cell receptor beta chains drawn from one sample of a study of shared clonotypes between healthy human individuals. Profiling relied on immunoSEQ multiplex PCR, and the TCRdb table lists in-frame clones only, not all of them. The data hold about 2.2 million clones, with roughly 93% observed a single time. The sequenced sample consisted of naive CD8+ T cells from PBMCs. The source of these receptors is a man aged 18 to 30 in good health. Some clones in this sample may be carry-over from other donors' samples. Each CDR3 is given with its conserved first and last residue. The D gene is left open where the match is weak. Clone size appears in some rows only: once, few, many, or a class for an expanded clone.

clone_size,v_call,j_call,d_call,cdr3_aa,cdr3_nt
few,TRBV11-2,TRBJ1-5,-,CASSLGRGDHQPQHF,TGTGCCAGCAGCTTAGGACGGGGAGACCATCAGCCCCAGCATTTT
-,TRBV7-9,TRBJ1-1,-,CASSLVGQPEAFF,TGTGCCAGCAGCTTAGTTGGGCAGCCTGAAGCTTTCTTT
-,TRBV9,TRBJ2-7,-,CASSVAGNTYEQYF,TGTGCCAGCAGCGTAGCGGGGAACACCTACGAGCAGTACTTC
-,TRBV1,TRBJ2-7,-,CTSSQDYLWSSSGSCEQYF,TGCACCAGCAGCCAAGATTATCTTTGGTCGTCGAGCGGGAGTTGTGAGCAGTACTTC
-,TRBV29-1,TRBJ2-3,-,CSVVASTDTQYF,TGCAGCGTTGTGGCTAGCACAGATACGCAGTATTTT
-,TRBV5-1,TRBJ1-2,-,CASSEVGDGYTF,TGCGCCAGCAGCGAAGTCGGAGATGGCTACACCTTC
-,TRBV19,TRBJ1-4,TRBD1,CARRQGGEKLFF,TGTGCCAGGAGACAGGGGGGGGAAAAACTGTTTTTT
-,TRBV18,TRBJ1-1,-,CASSPPSLTEAFF,TGTGCCAGCTCACCACCTAGTCTCACTGAAGCTTTCTTT
-,TRBV7-9,TRBJ2-7,TRBD1,CASSPKDRFEQYF,TGTGCCAGCAGCCCCAAGGACAGGTTCGAGCAGTACTTC
-,TRBV28,TRBJ1-2,-,CASRKSGDSYGYTF,TGTGCCAGCAGAAAAAGTGGAGACAGTTATGGCTACACCTTC
-,TRBV15,TRBJ1-5,-,CATSRNLGILRPQHF,TGTGCCACCAGCAGAAACTTAGGGATTTTAAGGCCCCAGCATTTT
-,TRBV7-8,TRBJ2-2,TRBD2,CASSLGAGDTGELFF,TGTGCCAGCAGCTTAGGGGCGGGAGACACCGGGGAGCTGTTTTTT
-,TRBV7-9,TRBJ2-6,-,CASSLFGAPSSGANVLTF,TGTGCCAGCAGCTTATTCGGGGCACCATCCTCTGGGGCCAACGTCCTGACTTTC
-,TRBV7-2,TRBJ1-2,-,CASSYQGLSYTF,TGTGCCAGCAGTTACCAGGGGCTCAGCTACACCTTC
-,TRBV28,TRBJ2-7,TRBD2,CASSVGSGRIHEQYF,TGTGCCAGCAGCGTCGGGAGCGGGAGAATTCACGAGCAGTACTTC
-,TRBV30,TRBJ1-5,-,CAWSGGQYSNQPQHF,TGTGCCTGGAGTGGGGGCCAGTATAGCAATCAGCCCCAGCATTTT
-,TRBV4-1,TRBJ2-3,TRBD2,CASSQPLRGTSGTDTQYF,TGCGCCAGCAGCCAACCTCTCAGGGGGACTAGCGGTACAGATACGCAGTATTTT
-,TRBV4-3,TRBJ1-5,-,CASSQDRFQGGNQPQHF,TGCGCCAGCAGCCAAGATCGATTCCAAGGTGGCAATCAGCCCCAGCATTTT
-,TRBV11-2,TRBJ1-5,-,CASSYSTDENQPQHF,TGTGCCAGCAGCTATTCAACGGACGAAAATCAGCCCCAGCATTTT
once,TRBV4-3,TRBJ1-3,-,CASSQAPPGGNTIYF,TGCGCCAGCAGCCAAGCCCCACCCGGTGGAAACACCATATATTTT
-,TRBV4-1,TRBJ2-1,-,CASSQTSPSYNEQFF,TGCGCCAGCAGCCAAACCTCACCCTCCTACAATGAGCAGTTCTTC
-,TRBV25-1,TRBJ1-1,-,CASSPRGRAEAFF,TGTGCCAGCAGCCCCCGGGGAAGGGCTGAAGCTTTCTTT
-,TRBV7-9,TRBJ1-5,-,CASSPAGGGQPQHF,TGTGCCAGCAGCCCGGCGGGGGGCGGGCAGCCCCAGCATTTT
-,TRBV27,TRBJ1-1,-,CASSLQGLNTEAFF,TGTGCCAGCAGTTTACAGGGATTGAACACTGAAGCTTTCTTT
few,TRBV9,TRBJ1-5,-,CASSVSGGQPQHF,TGTGCCAGCAGCGTATCGGGGGGACAGCCCCAGCATTTT
few,TRBV19,TRBJ1-5,-,CASTPWGNNQPQHF,TGTGCCAGTACCCCGTGGGGAAACAATCAGCCCCAGCATTTT
-,TRBV2,TRBJ2-7,TRBD2,CASSAYSGNGYEQYF,TGTGCCAGCAGCGCTTATAGCGGGAACGGCTACGAGCAGTACTTC
-,TRBV7-2,TRBJ2-1,-,CASRLIGAPPFF,TGTGCCAGCAGATTAATAGGGGCTCCTCCGTTCTTC
once,TRBV15,TRBJ2-1,TRBD2,CATNSREGYNEQFF,TGTGCCACCAACTCGCGGGAGGGGTACAATGAGCAGTTCTTC
once,TRBV6-5,TRBJ1-1,-,CASGQHLNTEAFF,TGTGCCAGCGGACAGCACTTGAACACTGAAGCTTTCTTT
once,TRBV18,TRBJ2-3,-,CASSPWRLGTDTQYF,TGTGCCAGCTCACCATGGCGGTTGGGCACAGATACGCAGTATTTT
-,TRBV5-1,TRBJ2-2,TRBD1,CASTIDRDGTGELFF,TGCGCCAGCACCATAGACAGGGATGGGACCGGGGAGCTGTTTTTT
-,TRBV13,TRBJ1-2,TRBD1,CASRPTGSNYGYTF,TGTGCCAGCAGGCCGACAGGGTCTAACTATGGCTACACCTTC
-,TRBV4-1,TRBJ2-3,TRBD2,CASSHTKGLGRTDTQYF,TGCGCCAGCAGCCACACTAAGGGACTAGGGCGCACAGATACGCAGTATTTT
-,TRBV7-9,TRBJ1-1,-,CASSPLDRNTEAFF,TGTGCCAGCAGCCCATTAGACAGGAACACTGAAGCTTTCTTT
-,TRBV7-9,TRBJ2-2,TRBD1,CASSNRQGVDTGELFF,TGTGCCAGCAGCAACAGACAGGGTGTGGACACCGGGGAGCTGTTTTTT
once,TRBV27,TRBJ2-7,-,CASSLFAGTALGQYF,TGTGCCAGCAGTTTATTCGCAGGGACTGCCTTAGGGCAGTACTTC
-,TRBV28,TRBJ1-2,TRBD1,CASSLGQPLFYGYTF,TGTGCCAGCAGTTTGGGACAGCCCCTCTTCTATGGCTACACCTTC
-,TRBV27,TRBJ2-7,TRBD1,CASSQGPGQPYQEQYF,TGTGCCAGCAGCCAAGGGCCGGGACAGCCTTATCAGGAGCAGTACTTC
-,TRBV29-1,TRBJ2-1,TRBD2,CSVLSGSGSEQFF,TGCAGCGTTCTTAGCGGGAGCGGGAGTGAGCAGTTCTTC
-,TRBV6-5,TRBJ1-1,TRBD1,CASSPGTGGVEAFF,TGTGCCAGCAGTCCCGGGACAGGGGGGGTTGAAGCTTTCTTT
-,TRBV9,TRBJ2-7,TRBD2,CASSVESWGGAGEQYF,TGTGCCAGCAGCGTAGAGAGTTGGGGAGGGGCCGGCGAGCAGTACTTC
-,TRBV27,TRBJ2-7,-,CASSLGTEQYF,TGTGCCAGCAGTTTAGGGACAGAGCAGTACTTC
-,TRBV5-6,TRBJ2-7,-,CASSLDGYEQYF,TGTGCCAGCAGCTTGGACGGGTACGAGCAGTACTTC
-,TRBV19,TRBJ2-7,-,CASSPDRMTFEQYF,TGTGCCAGTAGTCCAGACCGTATGACGTTTGAGCAGTACTTC
-,TRBV4-1,TRBJ2-7,TRBD2,CASSHLAGELYEQYF,TGCGCCAGCAGCCACCTAGCGGGAGAGCTCTACGAGCAGTACTTC
once,TRBV11-2,TRBJ2-7,-,CASSLGPGAHLEQYF,TGTGCCAGCAGCTTAGGTCCCGGGGCCCACTTAGAGCAGTACTTC
once,TRBV29-1,TRBJ1-5,TRBD1,CSASGGSGNQPQHF,TGCAGCGCCTCAGGGGGCTCGGGCAATCAGCCCCAGCATTTT
-,TRBV28,TRBJ2-1,-,CASSFGSGPYNEQFF,TGTGCCAGCAGTTTTGGGAGCGGACCCTACAATGAGCAGTTCTTC
-,TRBV7-8,TRBJ2-5,TRBD1,CASSQWTGAGETQYF,TGTGCCAGCAGCCAATGGACAGGGGCTGGGGAGACCCAGTACTTC
-,TRBV28,TRBJ2-5,-,CASSLEDFETQYF,TGTGCCAGCAGTTTAGAGGATTTTGAGACCCAGTACTTC
-,TRBV27,TRBJ2-7,TRBD1,CASSLYPGTAYEQYF,TGTGCCAGCAGTTTATACCCCGGGACAGCCTACGAGCAGTACTTC
-,TRBV7-9,TRBJ2-6,-,CASRDGANVLTF,TGTGCCAGCAGGGATGGGGCCAACGTCCTGACTTTC
-,TRBV7-3,TRBJ1-1,-,CASSPSGANTEAFF,TGTGCCAGCAGCCCCTCGGGCGCGAACACTGAAGCTTTCTTT
-,TRBV11-2,TRBJ2-5,TRBD2,CASSRWTSGIQETQYF,TGTGCCAGCAGCAGGTGGACTAGCGGGATCCAAGAGACCCAGTACTTC